This T cell receptor (beta chain) was recovered during a study of regulatory T cells in long-lasting Graves disease. The CDR3 extends over 16 amino acids. In germline, CDR1 is SGHNT, CDR2 YYREEE (reference sequence). V gave up 4 bases and J gave up 1 base; unmatched junction bases: 9. This clonotype turned up a few times. Antigen specificity is unknown. General study points: With approximately 2,500 shared public clonotypes, persistent patients exceeded new patients, who shared over 950.

For TCR beta, libraries came from iRepertoire HTBI primers and Arm-PCR of CDR3 regions. In TCRdb, the multiplex PCR reads were re-called with MiXCR into one record per CDR3 protein. Among hundreds of thousands of distinct CDR3 sequences, around 17% were seen once, and the ten largest hold roughly 10%. The time point: newly diagnosed GD, antithyroid drugs for less than 3 months. Generation of the TCR library employed RNA extracted from PBMCs. These data are also associated with another study on T cells in Graves' hyperthyroidism and ophthalmopathy. From that study: Hyperthyroidism in the patients, aged 18 to 65, was newly diagnosed and under 2 months in duration. Blood held most thyroid clonotypes expanded above 0.001 frequency.

This material consisted of peripheral blood mononuclear cells (PBMCs), taken at new diagnosis, from a patient treated with antithyroid drugs. The TCR comes from a young woman with Graves disease. V usage is TRBV5-4 and J usage is TRBJ2-3; 7 bases map to TRBD1. The CDR3 spells CASSPQRQGGTDTQYF. In nucleotides, the CDR3 is TGTGCCAGCAGCCCCCAAAGACAGGGCGGCACAGATACGCAGTATTTT. The full variable domain, with the rest looked up from reference TRBV5-4 and TRBJ2-3, is ETGVTQSPTHLIKTRGQQVTLRCSSQSGHNTVSWYQQALGQGPQFIFQYYREEENGRGNFPPRFSGLQFPNYSSELNVNALELDDSALYLCASSPQRQGGTDTQYFGPGTRLTVL.